This T cell receptor (beta chain) was sequenced for a study of T-cell reconstitution after alpha-beta-depleted transplantation in children. Unique molecular identifiers featured in how the TCRbeta library was prepared. From the PCR reads, TCRdb called clonotypes with MiXCR, one entry per CDR3 protein. This sample yields some 640,000 distinct CDR3 sequences, of which around a sixth are seen a single time; approximately 1.1% belongs to the top ten. J lost 7 bases, V lost 6 bases, and 8 bases had no gene match. The CDR3 runs 13 residues. This clonotype was seen repeatedly, ten times or more. The chain carries TRBV12-3 or TRBV12-4 and TRBJ1-1; 7 positions match TRBD1. The specimen comprised PBMCs from the stem cell graft donor, sampled from the stem cell graft. This TCR was recovered from a human donor who donated a stem cell graft to a child with acute myeloid leukemia. The CDR3 loop reads CASRIGTDFEAFF. The CDR3 DNA reads TGTGCCAGCAGAATTGGGACAGATTTTGAAGCTTTCTTT.